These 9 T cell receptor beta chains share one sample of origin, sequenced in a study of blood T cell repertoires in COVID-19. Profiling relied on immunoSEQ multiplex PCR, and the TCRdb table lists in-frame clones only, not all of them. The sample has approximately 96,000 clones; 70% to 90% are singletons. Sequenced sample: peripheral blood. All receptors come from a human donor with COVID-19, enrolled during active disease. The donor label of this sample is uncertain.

The CDR3 DNA reads TGTGCCAGCAGTTTTCGGGCAGGGGGCGGTGGCTACACCTTC. Amino acids: CASSFRAGGGGYTF. The J gene is TRBJ1-2, the V gene TRBV27; 8 bases are a match to TRBD1. Unmatched junction bases numbered 7, after V lost 3 bases and J lost 7 bases. CDR3 size: 14 residues. Germline V gene sequence: CDR1 MNHEY, CDR2 SMNVEV (reference sequence).

CDR3 coding DNA: TGTGCCAGCAGCTCTGGACAGGGGGTAGATGGCTACACCTTC. The encoded protein is CASSSGQGVDGYTF. This chain links TRBV7-6 with TRBJ1-2; the match to TRBD1 covers 10 bases. CDR1 is SGHVS, CDR2 FNYEAQ, per germline. V was pared by 4 bases and J by 6 bases, with 5 bases of the junction left unmatched. This CDR3 has 14 residues.

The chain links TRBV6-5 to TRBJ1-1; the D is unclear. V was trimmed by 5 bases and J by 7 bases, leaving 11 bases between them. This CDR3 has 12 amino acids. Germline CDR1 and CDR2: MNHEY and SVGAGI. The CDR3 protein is CASSRGFGEAFF. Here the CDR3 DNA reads TGTGCCAGCAGTAGAGGGTTCGGTGAAGCTTTCTTT.

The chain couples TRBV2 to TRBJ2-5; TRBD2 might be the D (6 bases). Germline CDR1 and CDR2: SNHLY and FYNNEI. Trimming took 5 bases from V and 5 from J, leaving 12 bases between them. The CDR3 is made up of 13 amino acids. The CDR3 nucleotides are TGTGCCAGCAGTAGACTAGTTTGGGAGACCCAGTACTTC. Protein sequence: CASSRLVWETQYF. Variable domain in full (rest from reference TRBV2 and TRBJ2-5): EPEVTQTPSHQVTQMGQEVILRCVPISNHLYFYWYRQILGQKVEFLVSFYNNEISEKSEIFDDQFSVERPDGSNFTLKIRSTKLEDSAMYFCASSRLVWETQYFGPGTRLLVL.

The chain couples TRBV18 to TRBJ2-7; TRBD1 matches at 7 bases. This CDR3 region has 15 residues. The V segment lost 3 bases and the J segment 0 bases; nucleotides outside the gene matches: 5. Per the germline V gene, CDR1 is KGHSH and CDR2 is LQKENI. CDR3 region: CASSPLGTASYEQYF. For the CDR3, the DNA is TGTGCCAGCTCACCCCTCGGGACAGCCTCCTACGAGCAGTACTTC.

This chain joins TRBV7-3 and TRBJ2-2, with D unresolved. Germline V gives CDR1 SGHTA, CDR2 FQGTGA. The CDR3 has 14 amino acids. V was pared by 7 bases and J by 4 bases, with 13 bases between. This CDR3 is CASTDSPGTGELFF. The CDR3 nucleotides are TGTGCCAGCACAGATTCCCCGGGCACCGGGGAGCTGTTTTTT.

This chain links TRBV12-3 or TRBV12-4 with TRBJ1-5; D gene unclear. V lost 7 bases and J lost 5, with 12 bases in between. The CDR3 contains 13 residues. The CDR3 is CASTTAEDQPQHF. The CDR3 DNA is TGTGCCAGCACAACGGCGGAAGATCAGCCCCAGCATTTT.

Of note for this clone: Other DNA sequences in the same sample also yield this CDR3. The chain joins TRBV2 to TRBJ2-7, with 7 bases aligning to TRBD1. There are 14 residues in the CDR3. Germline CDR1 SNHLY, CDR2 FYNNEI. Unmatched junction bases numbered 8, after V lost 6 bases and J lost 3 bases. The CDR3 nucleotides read TGTGCCAGCAGAGCCGGGACAGCTATCTACGAGCAGTACTTC. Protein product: CASRAGTAIYEQYF.

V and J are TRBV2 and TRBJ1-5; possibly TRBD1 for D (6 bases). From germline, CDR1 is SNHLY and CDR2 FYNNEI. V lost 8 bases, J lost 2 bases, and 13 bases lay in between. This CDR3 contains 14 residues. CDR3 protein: CASLAGVGNQPQHF. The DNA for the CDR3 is TGTGCCAGCCTCGCAGGGGTGGGCAATCAGCCCCAGCATTTT.